The 20 T cell receptor beta chains presented below share a single source sample, sequenced in a study of blood T cell repertoires in COVID-19. TCRdb's table, derived via immunoSEQ multiplex PCR, lists solely in-frame clones and lacks some. Of some 150,000 clones in the sample, about four fifths were seen once. The sample taken for sequencing was PBMCs or T cells enriched from blood (not recorded which). These receptors all come from a man aged 45-65 years who had recovered from COVID-19.

The J gene is TRBJ1-1, the V gene TRBV5-1; D unresolved. There are 13 residues in the CDR3. Germline V lookup: CDR1 SGHRS, CDR2 YFSETQ. The V gene lost 0 bases and the J gene lost 4 bases, with 7 bases spanning the gap. In DNA, the CDR3 is TGCGCCAGCAGCTTGGCAGGTTTCACTGAAGCTTTCTTT. It specifies CASSLAGFTEAFF.

This chain uses TRBV5-5 with TRBJ2-3; possible D gene TRBD2, 5 bases. Germline lookup yields CDR1 SGHKS and CDR2 YYEKEE (reference sequence). V dropped 2 bases and J dropped 0 bases, with 13 bases sitting between them. This CDR3 is 16 amino acids long. CDR3 region: CASSLDGGLSTDTQYF. CDR3 bases: TGTGCCAGCAGCTTAGACGGAGGACTTAGCACAGATACGCAGTATTTT.

The J gene is TRBJ2-7, the V gene TRBV18; D may be TRBD2 (6 bases). The CDR3 has 15 residues. V lost 1 base, J lost 0 bases, and 10 bases lay in between. Per germline, CDR1 KGHSH and CDR2 LQKENI. CDR3 in DNA: TGTGCCAGCTCACCACGAAGGGACTTCTCCTACGAGCAGTACTTC. Its translation: CASSPRRDFSYEQYF.

The chain has TRBV11-2 and TRBJ1-2; TRBD1 matches 8 bases. The V segment lost 5 bases and the J segment 8 bases; nucleotides outside the gene matches: 7. The CDR3 consists of 13 residues. Germline V gives CDR1 SGHAT, CDR2 FQNNGV. In DNA, the CDR3 is TGTGCCAGCAGCCGCGACAGGGGAGGCGGCTACACCTTC. Translating gives CASSRDRGGGYTF.

The rearrangement uses TRBV7-3 and TRBJ1-1, with 8 bases lining up with TRBD1. With 5 bases clipped from V and 8 bases from J, the junction kept 13 bases outside the gene matches. From germline, CDR1 is SGHTA and CDR2 FQGTGA. The CDR3 runs to 15 residues. CDR3 DNA sequence: TGTGCCAGCAGCCCCGGCCTGACAGGGGCCGGGGAAGCTTTCTTT. It yields the protein CASSPGLTGAGEAFF.

Remarks on this clone: At the DNA level, this CDR3 is encoded by other sequences in the same sample as well. This sequence joins TRBV7-2 and TRBJ2-2; possible D gene TRBD1, 6 bases. The CDR3 extends over 16 amino acids. Germline CDR1 and CDR2: SGHTA and FQGNSA. V lost 3 bases, J lost 0 bases, and 11 bases lay in between. The CDR3 spells CASSLDSRANTGELFF. CDR3 nucleotide sequence: TGTGCCAGCAGCTTGGACAGCCGTGCGAACACCGGGGAGCTGTTTTTT.

The rearrangement links TRBV7-9 to TRBJ2-7; D is perhaps TRBD1 (6 bases). Looked up from germline, CDR1 is SEHNR and CDR2 is FQNEAQ (reference sequence). V was clipped by 1 base and J by 6 bases, with 13 bases between them. The CDR3 runs to 14 residues. CDR3 coding DNA: TGTGCCAGCAGCTTAGTCCAGGGGCCGGGCGAGCAGTACTTC. Encoded protein: CASSLVQGPGEQYF.

This sequence joins TRBV7-2 and TRBJ2-5; TRBD2 aligns across 10 bases. This CDR3 is 16 amino acids long. Germline trimming cut 1 base from V and 4 bases from J; bases unmatched to any gene: 6. Germline CDR1 is SGHTA and CDR2 is FQGNSA. CDR3 nucleotides: TGTGCCAGCAGCTTAGTAGGGCTAGCGGGAGCAGAGACCCAGTACTTC. This gives the protein CASSLVGLAGAETQYF.

The chain combines TRBV3-1 (or the pseudogene TRBV3-2) with TRBJ2-1; TRBD2 matches at 9 bases. In germline, CDR1 is LGHDT, CDR2 YNNKEL (reference sequence). V shed 2 bases, J shed 6 bases, and the junction held 5 bases outside the gene matches. CDR3 size: 15 residues. This CDR3 reads CASSQQAGGLNEQFF. The CDR3 nucleotides read TGTGCCAGCAGCCAACAAGCGGGGGGCCTCAATGAGCAGTTCTTC.

The chain combines TRBV16 with TRBJ1-6; 7 bases align to TRBD1. The germline CDR1 and CDR2 sequences are KGHSY and FQNENV. The CDR3 covers 15 residues. Germline trimming cut 4 bases from V and 4 bases from J; bases unmatched to any gene: 4. CDR3 protein: CASSPPGQYNSPLHF. CDR3 bases: TGTGCCAGCAGCCCGCCGGGACAGTATAATTCACCCCTCCACTTT. Supplemented by reference TRBV16 and TRBJ1-6, the full variable domain reads GEEVAQTPKHLVRGEGQKAKLYCAPIKGHSYVFWYQQVLKNEFKFLISFQNENVFDETGMPKERFSAKCLPNSPCSLEIQATKLEDSAVYFCASSPPGQYNSPLHFGNGTRLTVT.

The chain carries TRBV9 and TRBJ2-2, with a weak D call TRBD2 (6 bases). Germline-derived CDR1 and CDR2 are SGDLS and YYNGEE. The CDR3 contains 15 residues. Trimming shortened V by 3 bases and J by 1 base, and 10 bases separated the two germline ends. The CDR3 spells CASSARLGNTGELFF. The CDR3 DNA follows: TGTGCCAGCAGCGCCAGACTAGGGAACACCGGGGAGCTGTTTTTT.

The genes are TRBV12-3 or TRBV12-4 and TRBJ2-2; D is ambiguous. Trimming stripped 7 bases from V and 2 bases from J, with 8 bases between. This CDR3 has 13 residues. The CDR3 is CASTDTNTGELFF. The CDR3 DNA sequence: TGTGCCAGCACCGATACAAACACCGGGGAGCTGTTTTTT.

The chain links TRBV5-1 to TRBJ2-6, with D tentatively TRBD2 (6 bases). The germline CDR1 and CDR2 sequences are SGHRS and YFSETQ. The CDR3 runs to 16 residues. V gave up 4 bases and J gave up 3 bases, with 14 bases separating them. CDR3 DNA: TGCGCCAGCAGCCAAACCGGGACTGGTGGGGCCAACGTCCTGACTTTC. Encoded protein: CASSQTGTGGANVLTF.

This sequence joins TRBV18 and TRBJ2-2; 11 positions agree with TRBD2. CDR1 KGHSH and CDR2 LQKENI come from the germline V gene. The CDR3 runs to 17 residues. V lost 3 bases and J lost 0; bases outside the gene matches: 3. CDR3 in amino acids: CASSPTSGGPNTGELFF. The CDR3 coding sequence is TGTGCCAGCTCACCTACTAGCGGGGGACCGAACACCGGGGAGCTGTTTTTT.

V and J are TRBV12-3 or TRBV12-4 and TRBJ2-7, with D unresolved. The CDR3 is made up of 13 amino acids. Trimming cost V 3 bases and J 5 bases, with 11 bases left between them. CDR3 residues: CASSFAGPHEQYF. The CDR3 DNA follows: TGTGCCAGCAGTTTTGCCGGTCCCCACGAGCAGTACTTC.

The rearrangement joins TRBV4-3 to TRBJ2-7; the match to TRBD2 covers 7 bases. The V segment lost 1 base and the J segment 3 bases; nucleotides outside the gene matches: 6. Looked up from germline, CDR1 is LGHNA and CDR2 is YSLEER. The CDR3 totals 15 residues. CDR3 sequence (DNA): TGCGCCAGCAGCCAAGTTGAGCGGGGAGTCTACGAGCAGTACTTC. The encoded protein is CASSQVERGVYEQYF.

This clone turned up a few times. The V call is TRBV4-3, the J call TRBJ2-7; 7 positions agree with TRBD2. Germline V gene sequence: CDR1 LGHNA, CDR2 YSLEER. With V trimmed by 0 bases and J by 0 bases, 5 bases remained unmatched. The CDR3 length is 16 residues. CDR3 in amino acids: CASSQDLGGGSYEQYF. The DNA for the CDR3 is TGCGCCAGCAGCCAAGATTTGGGGGGGGGCTCCTACGAGCAGTACTTC.

J is TRBJ1-2 and V is TRBV7-9; no firm D call. CDR3 size: 11 residues. Per the germline V gene, CDR1 is SEHNR and CDR2 is FQNEAQ (reference sequence). The V and J ends lost 5 bases and 5 bases respectively, with 6 bases between them. This CDR3 reads CASSPQYGYTF. The CDR3 DNA reads as TGTGCCAGCAGCCCCCAATATGGCTACACCTTC.

This chain uses TRBV28 with TRBJ2-7; D gene ambiguous. The CDR3 has 12 residues. The germline V gene encodes CDR1 MDHEN and CDR2 SYDVKM. Trimming shortened V by 5 bases and J by 4 bases, and 9 bases separated the two germline ends. Here the CDR3 reads CASSQSVYEQYF. CDR3 nucleotides: TGTGCCAGCAGTCAGTCAGTTTACGAGCAGTACTTC.

A word on this clone: The junction and the germline gene differ at one end; a read error may be behind it. This sample includes further DNA sequences coding for the same CDR3. The chain joins TRBV7-3 to TRBJ2-2, with 8 bases aligning to TRBD1. Germline V lookup: CDR1 SGHTA, CDR2 FQGTGA. The CDR3 covers 15 residues. The CDR3 DNA sequence: TGCGCCAGCAGCTTAAGTGGGACAGGAACCGGGGAGCTGTTTTTT. Its translation: CASSLSGTGTGELFF.